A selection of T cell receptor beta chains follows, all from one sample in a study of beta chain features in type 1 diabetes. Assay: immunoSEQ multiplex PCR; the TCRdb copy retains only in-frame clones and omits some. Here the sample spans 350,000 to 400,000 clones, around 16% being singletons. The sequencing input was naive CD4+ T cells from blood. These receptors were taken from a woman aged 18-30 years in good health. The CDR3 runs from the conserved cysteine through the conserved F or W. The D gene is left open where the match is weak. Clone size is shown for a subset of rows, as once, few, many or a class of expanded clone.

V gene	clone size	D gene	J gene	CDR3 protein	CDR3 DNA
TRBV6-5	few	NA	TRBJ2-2	CASRRSTGELFF	TGTGCCAGCAGGCGATCAACCGGGGAGCTGTTTTTT
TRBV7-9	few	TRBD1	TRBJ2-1	CAIPRREGANYNEQFF	TGTGCCATCCCACGGAGAGAGGGGGCAAACTACAATGAGCAGTTCTTC
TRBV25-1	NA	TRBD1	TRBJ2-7	CATSLLLTGSNEQYF	TGTGCCACCTCTCTCCTCCTGACAGGGTCCAACGAGCAGTACTTC
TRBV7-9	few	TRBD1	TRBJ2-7	CASSSPRTGWHEQYF	TGTGCCAGCAGCTCGCCCCGGACAGGGTGGCACGAGCAGTACTTC
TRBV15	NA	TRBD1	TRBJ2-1	CATSRGQNNEQFF	TGTGCCACCAGCAGGGGACAGAACAATGAGCAGTTCTTC
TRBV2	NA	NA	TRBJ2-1	CASSGTGYRFF	TGTGCCAGCAGCGGAACAGGGTACCGGTTCTTC
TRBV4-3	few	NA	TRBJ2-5	CASSQEVRKTQYF	TGCGCCAGCAGCCAAGAGGTCAGAAAGACCCAGTACTTC
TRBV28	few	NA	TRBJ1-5	CASSHNQPQHF	TGTGCCAGCAGTCATAATCAGCCCCAGCATTTT
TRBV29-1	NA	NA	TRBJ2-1	CSVGETISYNEQFF	TGCAGCGTTGGGGAGACAATCTCCTACAATGAGCAGTTCTTC
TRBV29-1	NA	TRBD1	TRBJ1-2	CSVTTRQGAGYTF	TGCAGCGTGACCACTAGACAGGGGGCTGGCTACACCTTC
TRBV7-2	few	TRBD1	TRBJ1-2	CASSLEGARGYTF	TGTGCCAGCAGCTTAGAGGGGGCGCGGGGCTACACCTTC
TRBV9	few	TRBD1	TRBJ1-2	CASSVSEGANYGYTF	TGTGCCAGCAGCGTAAGCGAGGGGGCGAACTATGGCTACACCTTC